Listed below are T cell receptor beta chains from one sample, sequenced in a study of T cells in Graves' hyperthyroidism and ophthalmopathy. TCRdb passed the multiplex PCR reads through MiXCR, listing each CDR3 protein once. The sample lists under 300,000 distinct CDR3 sequences; about 14% were seen once. Sequencing input: blood. Source of these receptors: a woman in her twenties or thirties with Graves' hyperthyroidism that later progressed to Graves' ophthalmopathy. Both conserved end residues are part of each CDR3. D genes are given only for firm matches. A row's size may be missing; if present it is once, few, many or a size class.

>TRBV13|TRBJ2-2|-|many
TGTGCCAGCAGCCCGGACCGTTACACCGGGGAGCTGTTTTTT
CASSPDRYTGELFF
>TRBV10-3|TRBJ1-2|-|many
TGTGCCATCAGTGGGGCTCGGGACTATGGCTACACCTTC
CAISGARDYGYTF
>TRBV2|TRBJ1-6|TRBD1|few
TGTGCCAGCAGTGAAAGACAGGGACTGGGTAATTCACCCCTCCACTTT
CASSERQGLGNSPLHF
>TRBV6-2/TRBV6-3|TRBJ2-5|TRBD1|many
TGTGCCAGCAGTCCCGGACAGGGGTATCGGGAGACCCAGTACTTC
CASSPGQGYRETQYF
>TRBV10-3|TRBJ2-2|-|many
TGTGCCATCGGCTGGGGGCAGGGTTCCAACGCGAACACCGGGGAGCTGTTTTTT
CAIGWGQGSNANTGELFF
>TRBV7-2|TRBJ2-1|TRBD2|-
TGTGCCAGCAGCAGAATAGCGGGGGGGCCCTACAATGAGCAGTTCTTC
CASSRIAGGPYNEQFF
>TRBV27|TRBJ2-2|TRBD1|few
TGTGCCAGCAGTTTGACAGGGGTGAACACCGGGGAGCTGTTTTTT
CASSLTGVNTGELFF
>TRBV20-1|TRBJ2-7|-|-
TGCAGTGCGGAAGGGGCCCCCTACGAGCAGTACTTC
CSAEGAPYEQYF
>TRBV4-1|TRBJ2-1|-|-
TGCGCCAGCAGCCAAGATGTGGCGGGACGGGTTGAGCAGTTCTTC
CASSQDVAGRVEQFF
>TRBV7-2|TRBJ2-2|-|many
TGTGCCAGCAGCCCTGCGGGGTACACCGGGGAGCTGTTTTTT
CASSPAGYTGELFF
>TRBV3-1|TRBJ1-3|-|many
TGTGCCAGCAGCCAAGGGGACGGAAACACCATATATTTT
CASSQGDGNTIYF
>TRBV6-1|TRBJ1-5|-|many
TGTGCCAGCAGCCAGAGACACGCAAGCAATCAGCCCCAGCATTTT
CASSQRHASNQPQHF
>TRBV24-1|TRBJ2-3|TRBD1|many
TGTGCCACCAGTGACATGGACAGGGGAGACCCCACAGATACGCAGTATTTT
CATSDMDRGDPTDTQYF
>TRBV7-2|TRBJ1-5|-|few
TGTGCCAGCAGCCTAGGGGTAGGAGCCACAGATACGCAGCATTTT
CASSLGVGATDTQHF
>TRBV20-1|TRBJ2-1|-|many
TGCAGTGCCAGGACCGGGCAGGGCTTCGACAATGAGCAGTTCTTC
CSARTGQGFDNEQFF
>TRBV28|TRBJ2-1|TRBD2|many
TGTGCCGGCAGCAGGCCGACTAGCGGGCCGAACAATGAGCAGTTCTTC
CAGSRPTSGPNNEQFF
>TRBV19|TRBJ1-2|TRBD1|many
TGTGCCAGTTACCGGACAGGGGGAGGCTATGGCTACACCTTC
CASYRTGGGYGYTF
>TRBV28|TRBJ1-1|-|once
TGTGCCAGCAGTTTGGGACGGGGGGGCACTGAAGCTTTCTTT
CASSLGRGGTEAFF
>TRBV30|TRBJ2-1|-|many
TGTGCCTGGGGGGGAGCCTACAATGAGCAGTTCTTC
CAWGGAYNEQFF
>TRBV7-6|TRBJ2-5|-|few
TGTGCCAGCAGCTTATCGACTTTGGGGAAAGAGACCCAGTACTTC
CASSLSTLGKETQYF
>TRBV6-2/TRBV6-3|TRBJ2-3|-|few
TGTGCCAGCAGTCCCCAGATTCTCACAGATACGCAGTATTTT
CASSPQILTDTQYF
>TRBV27|TRBJ2-2|-|many
TGTGCCAGCACCTCTGAGACAGGTACCGGGGAGCTGTTTTTT
CASTSETGTGELFF
>TRBV6-1|TRBJ2-7|TRBD2|few
TGTGCCAGCCAAAGGGATTTGGGGACTAGCGTATACGAGCAGTACTTC
CASQRDLGTSVYEQYF
>TRBV9|TRBJ2-1|TRBD2|-
TGTGCCAGCAGCGTTGATAGCGGGATAGAGTACAATGAGCAGTTCTTC
CASSVDSGIEYNEQFF
>TRBV7-6|TRBJ2-1|-|few
TGTGCCAGCAGCTTAGACCTGGGCGTGCAGTTCTTC
CASSLDLGVQFF
>TRBV7-2|TRBJ1-1|-|many
TGTGCCAGCAGCCCCGTGGGAGGGACTGAAGCTTTCTTT
CASSPVGGTEAFF
>TRBV29-1|TRBJ2-3|-|-
TGCAGCGTCTGGGACGGATACTCTAGCACAGATACGCAGTATTTT
CSVWDGYSSTDTQYF
>TRBV3-1|TRBJ2-3|TRBD1|few
TGTGCCAGCAGCCGTTTAACAGGGGGCTTGGCAGATACGCAGTATTTT
CASSRLTGGLADTQYF
>TRBV7-2|TRBJ2-6|-|many
TGTGCCAGCAGTTGGAGGGGTCCCTCTGGGGCCAACGTCCTGACTTTC
CASSWRGPSGANVLTF
>TRBV12-3/TRBV12-4|TRBJ1-2|TRBD1|-
TGTGCCAGCATCCTAAGGGACAGGAGGTCCCATGGCTACACCTTC
CASILRDRRSHGYTF
>TRBV11-3|TRBJ2-1|-|many
TGTGCCAGCAGCTTGACGAGTGGGGGCTACAATGAGCAGTTCTTC
CASSLTSGGYNEQFF
>TRBV30|TRBJ2-1|TRBD2|many
TGTGCCTGGCAGGGACTAGCAAGGGGTAATGAGCAGTTCTTC
CAWQGLARGNEQFF
>TRBV19|TRBJ2-7|TRBD2|-
TGTGCCAGTAGTATGAAGCGGGAGAAGTTTTACGAGCAGTACTTC
CASSMKREKFYEQYF
>TRBV7-2|TRBJ1-3|-|-
TGTGCCAGCAGCTTAGCGGGTGGTGGAGGGAGAAACACCATATATTTT
CASSLAGGGGRNTIYF
>TRBV6-2/TRBV6-3|TRBJ2-7|-|many
TGTGCCAGCAGTCACCCGAATGGCGACGAGCAGTACTTC
CASSHPNGDEQYF
>TRBV28|TRBJ2-5|-|many
TGTGCCTCGCGGGGAATCCAAGAGACCCAGTACTTC
CASRGIQETQYF
>TRBV20-1|TRBJ2-1|TRBD2|-
TGCAGTGCCGCTGCCGATCACTCCGGGACTAGAGACGAGCAGTTCTTC
CSAAADHSGTRDEQFF
>TRBV5-1|TRBJ2-1|TRBD2|many
TGCGCCAGCGCGCAGATTAGCGGGCCCAATGAGCAGTTCTTC
CASAQISGPNEQFF
>TRBV2|TRBJ2-1|TRBD2|many
TGTGCCAGCAGTGAAGTGGGCGGGAGTGAGCAGTTCTTC
CASSEVGGSEQFF
>TRBV30|TRBJ1-6|-|many
TGTGCCTCCCGAGGGGAGGGAATGAATTCACCCCTCCACTTT
CASRGEGMNSPLHF
>TRBV27|TRBJ2-5|TRBD2|few
TGTGCCAGCAGCCCTAGCGGCGGGGAGTACCAAGAGACCCAGTACTTC
CASSPSGGEYQETQYF
>TRBV5-6|TRBJ1-5|-|many
TGTGCCAGCAGCTTGGGCGGGTCTAGCAATCAGCCCCAGCATTTT
CASSLGGSSNQPQHF
>TRBV5-5|TRBJ2-7|-|-
TGTGCCAGCAGCCCCTTGCCAGTTAAGGGGGAGCAGTACTTC
CASSPLPVKGEQYF